The rows below give T cell receptor beta chains drawn from one sample of a study of CD8 T cells in ankylosing spondylitis. Using its own MiXCR run on the 5' RACE reads, TCRdb lists one record per CDR3 protein. The sample yields tens of thousands of distinct CDR3 sequences, less than 40% seen once. Material for sequencing was synovial fluid, either unsorted or a sorted T cell fraction (not recorded which). Receptor source: a male donor with ankylosing spondylitis. Both conserved end residues are part of each CDR3. The D gene is left open where the match is weak. Only some rows state a clone size, as once, few, many or a class for expanded clones.

clone_size,j_call,d_call,v_call,cdr3_length,cdr3_aa,cdr3_nt
-,TRBJ1-3,-,TRBV12-3/TRBV12-4,18,CASSSGARFLQSGNTIYF,TGTGCCAGCAGTTCGGGGGCCCGGTTTCTCCAGTCTGGAAACACCATATATTTT
many,TRBJ2-3,-,TRBV10-1,16,CASSDLTETSTDTQYF,TGCGCCAGCAGTGATTTGACAGAAACTAGCACAGATACGCAGTATTTT
-,TRBJ2-1,TRBD2,TRBV6-2/TRBV6-3,16,CASSYSKLAGDHEQFF,TGTGCCAGCAGTTATTCCAAACTAGCGGGAGACCATGAGCAGTTCTTC
many,TRBJ2-3,TRBD1,TRBV12-3/TRBV12-4,17,CASILGTASSYTDTQYF,TGTGCCAGCATCCTGGGGACAGCTTCTAGTTACACAGATACGCAGTATTTT
many,TRBJ2-3,-,TRBV18,14,CASSPQQREDTQYF,TGTGCCAGCTCACCACAACAGAGGGAGGATACGCAGTATTTT
few,TRBJ2-1,-,TRBV12-3/TRBV12-4,12,CASSSGWNEQFF,TGTGCCAGCAGCTCGGGGTGGAATGAGCAGTTCTTC
many,TRBJ2-5,TRBD2,TRBV10-1,13,CASSEGDAGDQYF,TGCGCCAGCAGTGAGGGGGACGCGGGGGACCAGTACTTC
-,TRBJ2-1,TRBD2,TRBV12-3/TRBV12-4,19,CAISPGTSGIKSSYNEQFF,TGTGCCATCAGTCCTGGGACTAGCGGGATCAAGAGCTCCTACAATGAGCAGTTCTTC
few,TRBJ1-3,-,TRBV12-3/TRBV12-4,14,CASSPWGSGNTIYF,TGTGCCAGCAGTCCCTGGGGCTCTGGAAACACCATATATTTT
-,TRBJ1-2,-,TRBV28,15,CASSFTGYQGDGYTF,TGTGCCAGCAGCTTTACGGGGTACCAAGGGGATGGCTACACCTTC
few,TRBJ2-1,-,TRBV20-1,16,CSALLMDKGSYNEQFF,TGCAGTGCTCTATTGATGGACAAGGGGTCCTACAATGAGCAGTTCTTC
few,TRBJ2-4,TRBD2,TRBV29-1,17,CSVEDLASGLAKNIQYF,TGCAGCGTTGAAGATCTCGCTAGCGGACTAGCCAAAAACATTCAGTACTTC
-,TRBJ1-4,-,TRBV12-3/TRBV12-4,13,CASSGRGDEKLFF,TGTGCCAGCTCTGGAAGAGGCGATGAAAAACTGTTTTTT
-,TRBJ2-6,-,TRBV24-1,15,CAIGGESSGANVLTF,TGTGCCATCGGGGGCGAGAGCTCTGGGGCCAACGTCCTGACTTTC
-,TRBJ2-1,TRBD2,TRBV29-1,13,CSVAAGASNEQFF,TGCAGCGTTGCAGCGGGAGCTTCCAATGAGCAGTTCTTC
-,TRBJ2-5,TRBD2,TRBV2,17,CASTLLGLAPGQETQYF,TGTGCCAGCACCCTCCTGGGACTAGCTCCCGGGCAAGAGACCCAGTACTTC
-,TRBJ2-1,TRBD2,TRBV12-5,15,CASGSGTSPNNEQFF,TGTGCTAGTGGTTCCGGGACTAGCCCGAACAATGAGCAGTTCTTC
few,TRBJ1-5,-,TRBV6-1,15,CASRGFGGNDQPQHF,TGTGCCAGCAGGGGATTTGGGGGGAACGATCAGCCCCAGCATTTT
-,TRBJ2-2,-,TRBV9,16,CASSVGGGHLTGELFF,TGTGCCAGCAGCGTAGGTGGGGGACACCTCACCGGGGAGCTGTTTTTT
-,TRBJ2-7,-,TRBV12-3/TRBV12-4,13,CASTEGPTNEQYF,TGTGCCAGCACCGAGGGACCGACGAACGAGCAGTACTTC
few,TRBJ2-3,-,TRBV5-1,17,CASSLGSHRGSTDTQYF,TGCGCCAGCAGCTTGGGGTCTCACAGAGGAAGCACAGATACGCAGTATTTT
-,TRBJ2-7,TRBD2,TRBV3-1,16,CASSQEVAGPLVEQYF,TGTGCCAGCAGCCAAGAGGTAGCGGGGCCGTTAGTAGAGCAGTACTTC
-,TRBJ1-5,-,TRBV7-2,16,CASSLYLGKFNQPQHF,TGTGCCAGCAGCTTATATCTGGGGAAATTCAATCAGCCCCAGCATTTT
few,TRBJ1-1,-,TRBV13,14,CASSSLQGNTEAFF,TGTGCCAGCAGCTCTTTACAGGGGAACACTGAAGCTTTCTTT
few,TRBJ1-2,-,TRBV24-1,14,CATNPGTTSGGYTF,TGTGCCACCAATCCCGGGACCACGAGCGGGGGCTACACCTTC
few,TRBJ2-2,-,TRBV7-2,16,CASSLGRREYTGELFF,TGTGCCAGCAGCTTAGGTCGACGGGAGTACACCGGGGAGCTGTTTTTT
few,TRBJ1-1,-,TRBV15,15,CATSRDTPISTEAFF,TGTGCCACCAGCAGGGACACGCCTATAAGCACTGAAGCTTTCTTT
few,TRBJ2-7,TRBD1,TRBV2,18,CASDGWAGGPRPSYEQYF,TGTGCCAGCGACGGTTGGGCAGGGGGCCCCCGTCCCTCCTACGAGCAGTACTTC
few,TRBJ1-1,-,TRBV4-1,16,CASSQLHGGGDTEAFF,TGCGCCAGCAGCCAACTCCACGGGGGGGGTGACACTGAAGCTTTCTTT
few,TRBJ2-1,TRBD2,TRBV27,16,CASSPGTSGRYNEQFF,TGTGCCAGCAGTCCAGGGACTAGCGGGAGGTACAATGAGCAGTTCTTC
few,TRBJ2-7,-,TRBV10-2,14,CASSEDGSSYEQYF,TGCGCCAGCAGTGAGGACGGGTCCTCCTACGAGCAGTACTTC
-,TRBJ1-6,-,TRBV9,15,CASSAGNTYNSPLHF,TGTGCCAGCAGCGCCGGGAACACCTATAATTCACCCCTCCACTTT
-,TRBJ2-1,-,TRBV6-1,15,CASRPPGRSVNEQFF,TGTGCCAGCAGACCCCCGGGAAGGTCGGTCAATGAGCAGTTCTTC
many,TRBJ2-1,TRBD2,TRBV5-1,14,CASAFGRAYNEQFF,TGCGCCAGCGCCTTCGGGAGGGCCTACAATGAGCAGTTCTTC
few,TRBJ1-1,-,TRBV5-5,14,CASSLQRMNTEAFF,TGTGCCAGCAGCTTGCAGAGAATGAACACTGAAGCTTTCTTT
few,TRBJ1-1,-,TRBV29-1,12,CSVEMGRTEAFF,TGCAGCGTTGAAATGGGGCGAACTGAAGCTTTCTTT
medium-sized,TRBJ2-1,-,TRBV13,15,CASSLEGQTYNEQFF,TGTGCCAGCAGCTTAGAAGGACAAACCTACAATGAGCAGTTCTTC
-,TRBJ2-3,-,TRBV11-2,21,CASSTRVGLRVIWEGTDTQYF,TGTGCCAGCAGCACCAGGGTGGGGCTGCGGGTTATCTGGGAGGGCACAGATACGCAGTATTTT